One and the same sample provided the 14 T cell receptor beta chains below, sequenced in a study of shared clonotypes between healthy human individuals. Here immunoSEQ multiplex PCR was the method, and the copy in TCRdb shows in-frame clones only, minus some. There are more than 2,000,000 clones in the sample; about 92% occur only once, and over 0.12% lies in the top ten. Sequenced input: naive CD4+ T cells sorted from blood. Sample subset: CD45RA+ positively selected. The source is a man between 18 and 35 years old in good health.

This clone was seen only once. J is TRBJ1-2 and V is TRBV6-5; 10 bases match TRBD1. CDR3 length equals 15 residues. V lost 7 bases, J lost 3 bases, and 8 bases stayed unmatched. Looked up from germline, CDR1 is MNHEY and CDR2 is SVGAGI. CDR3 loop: CASTPRDRGHYGYTF. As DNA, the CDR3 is TGTGCCAGCACCCCAAGGGACAGGGGCCACTATGGCTACACCTTC.

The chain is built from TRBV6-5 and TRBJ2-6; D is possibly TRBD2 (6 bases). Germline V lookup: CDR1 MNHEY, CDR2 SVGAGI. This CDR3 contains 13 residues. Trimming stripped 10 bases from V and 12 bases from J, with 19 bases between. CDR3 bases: TGTGCCACCAGGAGCGGGCCTTTGCGCGTCCTGACTTTC. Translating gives CATRSGPLRVLTF.

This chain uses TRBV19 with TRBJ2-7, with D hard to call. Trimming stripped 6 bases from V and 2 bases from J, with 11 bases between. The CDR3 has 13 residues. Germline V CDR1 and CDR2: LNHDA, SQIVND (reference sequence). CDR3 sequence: CASSRKPAYEQYF. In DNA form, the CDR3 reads TGTGCCAGTAGCCGCAAGCCCGCCTACGAGCAGTACTTC. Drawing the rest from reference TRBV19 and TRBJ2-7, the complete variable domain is DGGITQSPKYLFRKEGQNVTLSCEQNLNHDAMYWYRQDPGQGLRLIYYSQIVNDFQKGDIAEGYSVSREKKESFPLTVTSAQKNPTAFYLCASSRKPAYEQYFGPGTRLTVT.

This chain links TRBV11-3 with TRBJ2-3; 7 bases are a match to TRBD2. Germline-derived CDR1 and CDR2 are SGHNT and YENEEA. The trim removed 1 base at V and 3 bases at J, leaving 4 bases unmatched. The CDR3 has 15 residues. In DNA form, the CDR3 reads TGTGCCAGCAGCTTAGGGCTAGCGGAGACAGATACGCAGTATTTT. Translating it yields CASSLGLAETDTQYF.

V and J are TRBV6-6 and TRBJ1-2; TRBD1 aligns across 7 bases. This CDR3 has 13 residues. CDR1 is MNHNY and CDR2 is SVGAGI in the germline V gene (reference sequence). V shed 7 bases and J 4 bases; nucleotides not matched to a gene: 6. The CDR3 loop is CASTRDRSYGYTF. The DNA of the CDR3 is TGTGCCAGCACCCGGGACAGATCCTATGGCTACACCTTC.

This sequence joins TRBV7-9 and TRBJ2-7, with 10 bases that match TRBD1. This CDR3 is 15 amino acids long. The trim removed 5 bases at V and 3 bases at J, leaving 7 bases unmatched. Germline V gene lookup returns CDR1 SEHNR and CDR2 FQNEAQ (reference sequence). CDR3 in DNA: TGTGCCAGCAGCCTTCGGGGACAGGGGAACTACGAGCAGTACTTC. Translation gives CASSLRGQGNYEQYF.

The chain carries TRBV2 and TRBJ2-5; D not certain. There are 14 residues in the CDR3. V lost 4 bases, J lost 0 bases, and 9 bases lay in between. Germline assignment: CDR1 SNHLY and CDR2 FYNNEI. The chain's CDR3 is CASSVWAYQETQYF. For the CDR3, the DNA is TGTGCCAGCAGTGTCTGGGCGTACCAAGAGACCCAGTACTTC.

The DNA of the CDR3 is TGTGCCAGCAGCATTCAGGGACTACCCAATCAGCCCCAGCATTTT. As protein: CASSIQGLPNQPQHF. The V gene is TRBV7-3, the J gene TRBJ1-5; the D gene is possibly TRBD1 (5 bases). V was cut by 5 bases and J by 3 bases, with 14 bases left in between. Germline V lookup: CDR1 SGHTA, CDR2 FQGTGA. The CDR3 extends over 15 amino acids.

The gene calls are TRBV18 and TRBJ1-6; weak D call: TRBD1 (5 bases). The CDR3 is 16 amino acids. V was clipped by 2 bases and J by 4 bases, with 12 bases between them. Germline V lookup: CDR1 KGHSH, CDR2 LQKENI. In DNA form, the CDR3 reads TGTGCCAGCTCACCAGCGCGGGCAGGGTATAATTCACCCCTCCACTTT. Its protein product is CASSPARAGYNSPLHF.

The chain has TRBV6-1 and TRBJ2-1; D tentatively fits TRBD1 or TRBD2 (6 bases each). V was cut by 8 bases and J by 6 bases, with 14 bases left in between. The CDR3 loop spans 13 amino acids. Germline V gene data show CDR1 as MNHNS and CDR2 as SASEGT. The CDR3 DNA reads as TGTGCCAGCCGGGGGCTTAACACCAATGAGCAGTTCTTC. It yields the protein CASRGLNTNEQFF.

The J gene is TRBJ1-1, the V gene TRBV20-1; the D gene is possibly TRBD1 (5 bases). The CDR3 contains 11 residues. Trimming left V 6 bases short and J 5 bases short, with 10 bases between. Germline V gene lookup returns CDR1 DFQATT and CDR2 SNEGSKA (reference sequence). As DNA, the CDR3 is TGCAGTGCCAAAGGGGTTACTGAAGCTTTCTTT. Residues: CSAKGVTEAFF.

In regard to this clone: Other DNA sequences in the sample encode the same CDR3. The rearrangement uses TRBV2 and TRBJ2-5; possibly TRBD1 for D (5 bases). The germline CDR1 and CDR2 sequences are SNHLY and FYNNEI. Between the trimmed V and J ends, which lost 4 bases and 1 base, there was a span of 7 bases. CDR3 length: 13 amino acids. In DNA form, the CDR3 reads TGTGCCAGCAGTGTGGGGCTCCAAGAGACCCAGTACTTC. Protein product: CASSVGLQETQYF.

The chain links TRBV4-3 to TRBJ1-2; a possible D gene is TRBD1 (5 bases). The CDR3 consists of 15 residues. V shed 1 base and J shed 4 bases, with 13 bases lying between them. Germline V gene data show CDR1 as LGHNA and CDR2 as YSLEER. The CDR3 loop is CASSQGREGVYGYTF. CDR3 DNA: TGCGCCAGCAGCCAAGGCCGGGAAGGGGTCTATGGCTACACCTTC.

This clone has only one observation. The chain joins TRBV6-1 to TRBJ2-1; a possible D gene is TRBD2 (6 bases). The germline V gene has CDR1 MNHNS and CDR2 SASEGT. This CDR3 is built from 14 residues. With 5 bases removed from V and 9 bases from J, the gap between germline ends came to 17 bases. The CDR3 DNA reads TGTGCCAGCAGTCCAAACCATCTAGCGAGTGAGCAGTTCTTC. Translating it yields CASSPNHLASEQFF.